This T cell receptor (beta chain) is from a study of graft-versus-host responses after intestinal transplantation. Assay used: immunoSEQ multiplex PCR; TCRdb lists only in-frame clones, some missing. The sample shows some 110,000 clones, approximately 93% of them seen only once. This CDR3 contains 13 residues. With 4 bases clipped from V and 5 bases from J, the junction kept 3 bases outside the gene matches. Germline V gene lookup returns CDR1 LGHNA and CDR2 YNFKEQ. Of note for this clone: Its target is not known.

The input for sequencing was unstimulated CD8+ T cells sorted from spleen or lymph node cells, taken before transplant. The rearrangement uses TRBV4-2 and TRBJ2-5; 8 bases line up with TRBD2. The receptor's source is a human donor who was the organ donor for an intestinal transplant. The CDR3 sequence: CASSPSGSETQYF. The CDR3 nucleotides read TGTGCCAGCAGCCCGAGCGGGAGTGAGACCCAGTACTTC.